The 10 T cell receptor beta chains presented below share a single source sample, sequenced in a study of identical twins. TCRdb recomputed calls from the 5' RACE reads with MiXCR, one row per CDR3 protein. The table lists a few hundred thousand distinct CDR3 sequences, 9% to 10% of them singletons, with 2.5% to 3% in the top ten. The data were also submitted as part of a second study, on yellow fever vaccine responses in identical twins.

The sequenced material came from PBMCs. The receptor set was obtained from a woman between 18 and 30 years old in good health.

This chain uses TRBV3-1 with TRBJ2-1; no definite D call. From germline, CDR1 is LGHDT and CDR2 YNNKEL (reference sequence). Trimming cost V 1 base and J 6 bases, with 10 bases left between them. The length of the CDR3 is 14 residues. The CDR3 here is CASSQVQLTNEQFF. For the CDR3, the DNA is TGTGCCAGCAGCCAAGTACAGTTGACCAATGAGCAGTTCTTC.

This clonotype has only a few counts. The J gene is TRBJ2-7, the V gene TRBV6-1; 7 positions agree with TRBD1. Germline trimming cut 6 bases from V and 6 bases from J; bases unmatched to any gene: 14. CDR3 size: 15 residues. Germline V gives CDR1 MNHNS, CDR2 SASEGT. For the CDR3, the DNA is TGTGCCAGCAGACCCCCGGGACAGACATTTATCGAGCAGTACTTC. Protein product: CASRPPGQTFIEQYF.

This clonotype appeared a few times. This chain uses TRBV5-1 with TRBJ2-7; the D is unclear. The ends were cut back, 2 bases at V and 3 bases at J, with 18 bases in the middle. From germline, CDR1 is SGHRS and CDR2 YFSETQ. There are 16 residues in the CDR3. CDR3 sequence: CASSLRVTPSLYEQYF. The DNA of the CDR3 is TGCGCCAGCAGCTTACGGGTAACCCCGTCCCTCTACGAGCAGTACTTC.

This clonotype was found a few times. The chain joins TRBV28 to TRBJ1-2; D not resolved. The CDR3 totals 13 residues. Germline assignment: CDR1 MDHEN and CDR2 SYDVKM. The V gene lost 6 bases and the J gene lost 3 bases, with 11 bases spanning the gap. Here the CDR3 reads CASSRPNDYGYTF. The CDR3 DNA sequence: TGTGCCAGCAGCCGCCCCAACGACTATGGCTACACCTTC.

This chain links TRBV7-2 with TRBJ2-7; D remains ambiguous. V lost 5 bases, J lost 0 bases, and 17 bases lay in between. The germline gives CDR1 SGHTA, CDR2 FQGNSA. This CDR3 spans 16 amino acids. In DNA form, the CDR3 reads TGTGCCAGCAGCGCCCCGCAAGCCGTTCCCTCCTACGAGCAGTACTTC. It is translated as CASSAPQAVPSYEQYF.

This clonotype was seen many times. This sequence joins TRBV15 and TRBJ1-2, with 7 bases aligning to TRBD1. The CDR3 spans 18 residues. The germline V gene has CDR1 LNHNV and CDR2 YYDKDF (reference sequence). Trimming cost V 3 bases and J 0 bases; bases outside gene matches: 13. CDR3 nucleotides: TGTGCCACCAGCAGTGAGCCGGGACAGATGGCGGCTAACTATGGCTACACCTTC. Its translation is CATSSEPGQMAANYGYTF. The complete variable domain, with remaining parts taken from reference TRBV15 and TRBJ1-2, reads DAMVIQNPRYQVTQFGKPVTLSCSQTLNHNVMYWYQQKSSQAPKLLFHYYDKDFNNEADTPDNFQSRRPNTSFCFLDIRSPGLGDTAMYLCATSSEPGQMAANYGYTFGSGTRLTVV.

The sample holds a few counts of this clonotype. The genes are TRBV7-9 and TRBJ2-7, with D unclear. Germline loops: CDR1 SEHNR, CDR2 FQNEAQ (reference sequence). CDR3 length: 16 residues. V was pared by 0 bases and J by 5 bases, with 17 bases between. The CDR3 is CASSLAYGKDVHEQYF. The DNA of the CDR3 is TGTGCCAGCAGCTTAGCGTATGGAAAAGACGTGCACGAGCAGTACTTC.

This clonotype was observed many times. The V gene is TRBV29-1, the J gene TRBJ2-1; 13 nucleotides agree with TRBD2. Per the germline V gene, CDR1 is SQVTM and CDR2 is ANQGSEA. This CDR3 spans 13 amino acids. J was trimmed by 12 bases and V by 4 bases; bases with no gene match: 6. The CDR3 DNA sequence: TGCAGCGTTGGGGAGGGACTAGCGGGGACGCAGTTCTTC. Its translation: CSVGEGLAGTQFF.

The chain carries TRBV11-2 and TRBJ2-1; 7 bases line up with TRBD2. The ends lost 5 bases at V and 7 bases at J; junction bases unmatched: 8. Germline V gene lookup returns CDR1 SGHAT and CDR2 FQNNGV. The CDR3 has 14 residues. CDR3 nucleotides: TGTGCCAGCAGCCCCAGCGGGATTATGAATGAGCAGTTCTTC. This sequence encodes CASSPSGIMNEQFF.

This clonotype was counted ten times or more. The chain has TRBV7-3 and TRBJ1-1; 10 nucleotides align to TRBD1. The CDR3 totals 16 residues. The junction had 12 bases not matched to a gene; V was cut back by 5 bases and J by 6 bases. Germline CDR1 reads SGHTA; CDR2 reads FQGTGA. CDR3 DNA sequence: TGTGCCAGCAGCCCATACGGGACAGGGGCTTCGTCTGAAGCTTTCTTT. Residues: CASSPYGTGASSEAFF.